This TCR beta chain was identified in a study of T cell responses to AZD1222 COVID-19 vaccine. Study outcomes and limitations: Most donors were white British and more were female, and clonal diversity was possibly underestimated.

Assay used: immunoSEQ multiplex PCR; TCRdb lists only in-frame clones, some missing. Here the sample spans 90,000 to 150,000 clones, about nine tenths being singletons. Remarks on this clone: Its target is unknown.

V dropped 3 bases and J dropped 2; count of bases not matched to a gene: 11. The CDR3 consists of 16 residues. The V gene's germline CDR1 is SGHRS and CDR2 YFSETQ. Combined were second doses at about 4 or about 12 weeks. The specimen comprised peripheral blood, sampled 28 days after the second AZD1222 dose. The TCR originated in an adult who received the AZD1222 COVID-19 vaccine. The chain combines TRBV5-1 with TRBJ2-7; 7 bases agree with TRBD2. CDR3 sequence (DNA): TGCGCCAGCAGCTGGGGAGGGCAGGGTGAAGCCTACGAGCAGTACTTC. Translation gives CASSWGGQGEAYEQYF.